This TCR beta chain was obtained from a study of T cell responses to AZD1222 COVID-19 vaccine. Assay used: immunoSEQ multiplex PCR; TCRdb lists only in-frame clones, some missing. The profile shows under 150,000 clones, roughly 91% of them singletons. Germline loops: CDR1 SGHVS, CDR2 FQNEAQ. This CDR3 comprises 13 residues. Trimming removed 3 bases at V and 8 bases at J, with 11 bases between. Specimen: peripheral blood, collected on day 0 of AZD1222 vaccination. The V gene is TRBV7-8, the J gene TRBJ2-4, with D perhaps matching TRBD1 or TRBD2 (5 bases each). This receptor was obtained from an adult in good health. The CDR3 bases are TGTGCCAGCAGCTTGGGACCTCTTGACATTCAGTACTTC. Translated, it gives CASSLGPLDIQYF.